This T cell receptor beta chain was recovered during a study of Graves' ophthalmopathy and Graves' hyperthyroidism. Findings and caveats of the study: Distinction of ophthalmopathy from stable hyperthyroidism by a 13-signature model reached roughly 85% sensitivity and 81.08% specificity.

This clonotype was recorded a few times. Its antigen is not known. It is unclear where the CDR3 begins or ends on the DNA, so no DNA is shown, and the CDR3 is as TCRdb lists it. As the template, RNA transcripts were used to amplify TCR beta CDR3 regions. Second-round multiplex PCR came after first-round RT-PCR with HTBI primers. TCRdb re-analysed the multiplex PCR reads in MiXCR, keeping a single row per CDR3 protein. The sample lists 650,000 to 900,000 distinct CDR3 sequences; approximately 40% were seen once. From germline, CDR1 is SGHAT and CDR2 FQDESV (reference sequence). Counting both end residues, the CDR3 totals 15 amino acids. Exclusion applied to patients with other autoimmune diseases, uncontrolled infections, pregnancy or lactation.

This receptor was obtained from an adult man with Graves' ophthalmopathy. This chain joins TRBV11-1 and TRBJ2-7; the DNA was not compared with TRBD1, the D call given in the table. Sequencing was done on a sample of peripheral blood. The CDR3: CASSLFGPGAYEQYF.